This TCR beta chain derives from a study of blood T cell repertoires in COVID-19. Background on the study: Acute and convalescent COVID-19 samples came from the United States, Italy and Spain. From T cells, B-cell-depleted T cells, or PBMCs came the material, which was cDNA or gDNA.

Source study methods: For nucleated cells, counts were estimated from reference gene primer amplification. Sequencing used immunoSEQ multiplex PCR; TCRdb keeps in-frame clones, though not all of them. V, J and clone size were drawn from that table, and D and trimming were deduced from the DNA. The sample includes under 250,000 clones, about nine tenths of them seen just once. The table lists this clone with a few counts. CDR3 size: 15 residues. V dropped 5 bases and J dropped 3 bases, with 13 bases sitting between them. Germline values: CDR1 MDHEN, CDR2 SYDVKM. The sequenced sample was peripheral blood. V gene TRBV28 combines with J gene TRBJ2-2; the D gene is possibly TRBD1 (6 bases). This receptor was obtained from a woman aged 55-70 years who had recovered from COVID-19. The CDR3 region is CASSRGRGYTGELFF. DNA of the CDR3: TGTGCCAGCAGTAGGGGCAGGGGCTACACCGGGGAGCTGTTTTTT.